The rows below give T cell receptor beta chains drawn from one sample of a study of blood T cells in healthy people across ages. MiXCR was run by TCRdb on the 5' RACE reads, yielding one entry per CDR3 protein. This sample has around 990,000 distinct CDR3 sequences; roughly two fifths occur once, and the top ten carry less than 15%. The sequenced sample consisted of blood. These receptor sequences come from a man between 18 and 35 years old in good health. Both conserved end residues are part of each CDR3. The D gene is left open where the match is weak. A clone size is listed for some rows: how often the clone was seen (once, few, many), or a class if it is expanded.

few	-	TRBV4-3	TRBJ2-5	CASSQDGQGFAQYF	TGCGCCAGCAGCCAAGATGGTCAGGGTTTCGCCCAGTACTTC
-	-	TRBV4-3	TRBJ2-1	CASSQETNNEQFF	TGCGCCAGCAGCCAAGAGACAAACAATGAGCAGTTCTTC
-	-	TRBV10-3	TRBJ2-7	CAISDPSEGGPYEQYF	TGTGCCATCAGTGACCCCTCAGAGGGTGGGCCCTACGAGCAGTACTTC
-	-	TRBV20-1	TRBJ2-5	CSAGVWTFQETQYF	TGCAGTGCTGGGGTGTGGACGTTCCAAGAGACCCAGTACTTC
few	TRBD2	TRBV27	TRBJ2-3	CASSRPGGWGMNTQYF	TGTGCCAGCAGTCGCCCCGGGGGGTGGGGGATGAATACGCAGTATTTT
-	-	TRBV4-3	TRBJ2-1	CASSSRSGSSYNEQFF	TGCGCCAGCAGCTCTCGGTCCGGGAGCTCCTACAATGAGCAGTTCTTC
-	TRBD1	TRBV20-1	TRBJ1-1	CSVRRGQGNTEAFF	TGCAGTGTTAGGAGGGGACAGGGGAACACTGAAGCTTTCTTT
-	TRBD1	TRBV4-1	TRBJ2-2	CASSRGGQITGELFF	TGCGCCAGCAGCCGAGGGGGACAGATCACCGGGGAGCTGTTTTTT
few	TRBD2	TRBV9	TRBJ2-7	CASSAGREAASYEQYF	TGTGCCAGCAGCGCAGGTCGGGAGGCGGCCTCCTACGAGCAGTACTTC
few	-	TRBV28	TRBJ1-2	CASSLTSEHNYGYTF	TGTGCCAGCAGTCTCACCTCGGAACACAACTATGGCTACACCTTC
-	TRBD1	TRBV19	TRBJ1-1	CASSMEDRRLTPYTEAFF	TGTGCCAGTAGTATGGAGGACAGGCGCTTGACCCCGTACACTGAAGCTTTCTTT
-	TRBD1	TRBV5-5	TRBJ1-1	CASSRDSYKGSEAFF	TGTGCCAGCAGCCGGGACAGCTATAAAGGGTCTGAAGCTTTCTTT
few	-	TRBV20-1	TRBJ1-2	CSARAITDYGYTF	TGCAGTGCTAGAGCAATAACGGACTATGGCTACACCTTC
few	-	TRBV11-2	TRBJ1-5	CASSQGFSNQPQHF	TGTGCCAGCAGTCAGGGTTTTAGCAATCAGCCCCAGCATTTT
once	TRBD2	TRBV12-3/TRBV12-4	TRBJ2-2	CASRGGVMNTGELFF	TGTGCCAGCAGGGGGGGGGTCATGAACACCGGGGAGCTGTTTTTT
-	-	TRBV20-1	TRBJ2-3	CSANQLDTQYF	TGCAGTGCTAATCAGTTAGATACGCAGTATTTT
-	-	TRBV12-3/TRBV12-4	TRBJ1-5	CASSLQTEGRNQPQHF	TGTGCCAGCAGTTTACAGACAGAGGGACGCAATCAGCCCCAGCATTTT
-	-	TRBV4-1	TRBJ2-5	CASSQGVPLQETQYF	TGCGCCAGCAGCCAAGGGGTCCCCCTACAAGAGACCCAGTACTTC
few	-	TRBV6-5	TRBJ2-3	CASSFPGKDTQYF	TGTGCCAGCAGTTTCCCAGGAAAAGATACGCAGTATTTT
few	-	TRBV21-1	TRBJ2-3	CASSARDLQYF	TGTGCCAGCAGCGCCCGGGACCTGCAGTATTTT
-	-	TRBV4-2	TRBJ2-3	CASSPPLGSDTQYF	TGTGCCAGCAGCCCCCCGCTCGGGTCAGATACGCAGTATTTT
-	-	TRBV29-1	TRBJ2-1	CSVAPGLRNEQFF	TGCAGCGTTGCCCCAGGGTTGAGGAATGAGCAGTTCTTC
-	-	TRBV4-1	TRBJ1-1	CASSQGWAGWNTEAFF	TGCGCCAGCAGCCAAGGGTGGGCAGGATGGAACACTGAAGCTTTCTTT
-	-	TRBV5-1	TRBJ2-3	CASASVTRVTDTQYF	TGCGCCTCAGCGTCCGTGACCAGGGTCACAGATACGCAGTATTTT
-	TRBD1	TRBV11-2	TRBJ2-5	CASSLGVRRGRGETQYF	TGTGCCAGCAGCTTAGGCGTTCGCAGGGGGAGAGGAGAGACCCAGTACTTC
-	TRBD1	TRBV7-9	TRBJ1-1	CASSSPGQGAAEAFF	TGTGCCAGCAGCTCGCCGGGACAGGGGGCGGCTGAAGCTTTCTTT
few	TRBD1	TRBV5-1	TRBJ1-4	CASSPGQGEFGSEKLFF	TGCGCCAGCAGCCCGGGACAGGGGGAGTTTGGTAGTGAAAAACTGTTTTTT
few	TRBD2	TRBV20-1	TRBJ2-1	CSARDLARGGAEQFF	TGCAGTGCTAGAGATCTCGCGCGGGGGGGTGCTGAGCAGTTCTTC
few	-	TRBV20-1	TRBJ2-1	CSARGYSEAFAVDEQFF	TGCAGTGCTAGAGGTTACTCAGAAGCCTTTGCGGTGGATGAGCAGTTCTTC
-	-	TRBV11-1	TRBJ2-1	CASSVNGHWQETQFF	TGTGCCAGCAGCGTAAACGGCCACTGGCAAGAGACCCAGTTCTTC
-	-	TRBV12-3/TRBV12-4	TRBJ1-2	CASSLSRVSPARGYTF	TGTGCCAGCAGTTTGTCTCGGGTGTCACCCGCACGGGGCTACACCTTC
-	-	TRBV28	TRBJ2-2	CARSLNPSNTGELFF	TGTGCCCGCAGTTTAAACCCTAGCAACACCGGGGAGCTGTTTTTT